A selection of T cell receptor beta chains follows, all from one sample in a study of T cells in tumors after PD-1 blockade. Only in-frame clones appear in the TCRdb table, and some are missing; sequencing was by immunoSEQ multiplex PCR. The sample carries about 16,000 clones, over 75% recorded once. Here the sequenced sample was PBMCs, taken after anti-PD-1 treatment. These receptors were taken from a human donor with basal cell carcinoma. Both conserved end residues are part of each CDR3. D genes are given only for firm matches. The listing skips clone size in some rows; elsewhere it reads once, few, many or a size class.

size | J | length | D | V | DNA | CDR3
- | TRBJ1-5 | 19 | TRBD1 | TRBV24-1 | TGTGCCACCAGTGATTTAGGGGGGACAGACCCTACTAGCAATCAGCCCCAGCATTTT | CATSDLGGTDPTSNQPQHF
- | TRBJ2-7 | 15 | - | TRBV7-9 | TGTGCCAGCAGCATAACAGGGATTCGGGCCTACGAGCAGTACTTC | CASSITGIRAYEQYF
few | TRBJ2-7 | 15 | TRBD1 | TRBV2 | TGTGCCAGCAGCACTCCCCGGGGACAGGGGGGCGAGCAGTACTTC | CASSTPRGQGGEQYF
- | TRBJ2-7 | 11 | - | TRBV12-3/TRBV12-4 | TGTGCCAGCAGTTTAGACAGAGAGCAGTACTTC | CASSLDREQYF
- | TRBJ1-3 | 15 | TRBD1 | TRBV7-9 | TGTGCCAGCAGCATCGGACAGGGGATGGTCGACACCATATATTTT | CASSIGQGMVDTIYF
- | TRBJ2-1 | 16 | - | TRBV19 | TGTGCCAGTAGTATCGGGAGTCCCCCCGGGGACAATGAGCAGTTCTTC | CASSIGSPPGDNEQFF
- | TRBJ1-2 | 12 | - | TRBV28 | TGTGCCTTAAGCACGGGCGTTTATGGCTACACCTTC | CALSTGVYGYTF
- | TRBJ1-1 | 13 | - | TRBV10-2 | TGCGCCAGCAGTGAGGACACCGGTTTCCGTGCTTTCTTT | CASSEDTGFRAFF
few | TRBJ1-3 | 15 | - | TRBV2 | TGTGCCAGCAGTGCCCCGGGTGGGGCTGGAAACACCATATATTTT | CASSAPGGAGNTIYF
- | TRBJ2-3 | 15 | TRBD2 | TRBV7-2 | TGTGCCAGCAGCCTGAGCGGGGGGGGGTTAGATACGCAGTATTTT | CASSLSGGGLDTQYF
- | TRBJ2-1 | 15 | - | TRBV6-2/TRBV6-3 | TGTGCCAGCAGCCAGACTAGCCAGGGGTACAATGAGCAGTTCTTC | CASSQTSQGYNEQFF
- | TRBJ1-1 | 16 | TRBD1 | TRBV2 | TGTGCCAGCAGTGCCGGGACAGGGACCGGTGGCACTGAAGCTTTCTTT | CASSAGTGTGGTEAFF
- | TRBJ2-5 | 15 | - | TRBV19 | TGTGCCAGTAGTATCCCCGGGACGGGGAAAGAGACCCAGTACTTC | CASSIPGTGKETQYF
once | TRBJ1-2 | 13 | TRBD1 | TRBV19 | TGTGCCAGTACTCCAGACAGGGTCCATGGCTACACCTTC | CASTPDRVHGYTF
- | TRBJ1-2 | 19 | - | TRBV6-1 | TGTGCCAGCAGTGAATATCTTCTCCCCCGGAGGGGGGTTAAGTATGGCTACACCTTC | CASSEYLLPRRGVKYGYTF
- | TRBJ1-1 | 15 | - | TRBV19 | TGTGCCAGTACCCCCCCTCGTAGGACAAACACTGAAGCTTTCTTT | CASTPPRRTNTEAFF
once | TRBJ2-5 | 16 | TRBD2 | TRBV14 | TGTGCCAGCAGCCAAGATTTCGCGGGGGGGCGGGAGACCCAGTACTTC | CASSQDFAGGRETQYF
- | TRBJ2-7 | 14 | TRBD1 | TRBV9 | TGTGCCAGCAGCGGACAGGGGTCATCCTACGAGCAGTACTTC | CASSGQGSSYEQYF
- | TRBJ2-3 | 15 | - | TRBV12-5 | TGTGCTAGTGGTTTGGTGACGGGAGACACAGATACGCAGTATTTT | CASGLVTGDTDTQYF
- | TRBJ2-7 | 13 | - | TRBV5-1 | TGCGCCAGCAGCTGGACAGTCGCCTACGAGCAGTACTTC | CASSWTVAYEQYF
- | TRBJ2-1 | 15 | TRBD1 | TRBV5-1 | TGCGCCAGCAGCCCCGACAGGGGGGGCCTCGATGAGCAGTTCTTC | CASSPDRGGLDEQFF
- | TRBJ1-1 | 14 | - | TRBV19 | TGTGCCAGTAAAGGCAGGTCGATGAACACTGAAGCTTTCTTT | CASKGRSMNTEAFF
- | TRBJ2-7 | 13 | - | TRBV5-4 | TGTGCCAGCAGCCGTACATTTGGGGGGTCTTGGTACTTC | CASSRTFGGSWYF
- | TRBJ2-7 | 13 | TRBD1 | TRBV29-1 | TGCAGCGTCTCTCGACAGGGCGTCCTCGAGCAGTACTTC | CSVSRQGVLEQYF
- | TRBJ2-7 | 15 | TRBD2 | TRBV2 | TGTGCCAGCAGTGCGGGGGGACTAGGGGCCTACGAGCAGTACTTC | CASSAGGLGAYEQYF
- | TRBJ2-1 | 15 | - | TRBV9 | TGTGCCAGCAGCGTAGGGGCGGTCTACTACAATGAGCAGTTCTTC | CASSVGAVYYNEQFF
few | TRBJ2-1 | 18 | TRBD2 | TRBV11-3 | TGTGCCAGCAGCTTAGGCGCGGCGGGAGGGCGTCTCTACAATGAGCAGTTCTTC | CASSLGAAGGRLYNEQFF
- | TRBJ2-7 | 15 | TRBD2 | TRBV5-1 | TGCGCCAGCAGCTTGACCAGCGGGAGAGTCGGCGAGCAGTACTTC | CASSLTSGRVGEQYF
- | TRBJ2-7 | 13 | - | TRBV28 | TGTGCCAGCAAACCGGGACCCCCCTACGAGCAGTACTTC | CASKPGPPYEQYF
once | TRBJ2-1 | 13 | - | TRBV11-3 | TGTGCCAGCAGCTTAGATGCTTACAATGAGCAGTTCTTC | CASSLDAYNEQFF
- | TRBJ1-6 | 16 | TRBD1 | TRBV5-6 | TGTGCCAGCAGCCAAGGGACAGGGGCCTATAATTCACCCCTCCACTTT | CASSQGTGAYNSPLHF
- | TRBJ2-1 | 12 | - | TRBV27 | TGTGCCAGCAGTTTATCAGGGTTGGAGCAGTTCTTC | CASSLSGLEQFF
- | TRBJ2-2 | 16 | TRBD1 | TRBV27 | TGTGCCAGCAGTTTATTTAGGACAGGGGCATCCGGGGAGCTGTTTTTT | CASSLFRTGASGELFF
- | TRBJ1-1 | 15 | - | TRBV7-9 | TGTGCCAGCAGCTTAGGGGTCTGGGGCTCCACTGAAGCTTTCTTT | CASSLGVWGSTEAFF
few | TRBJ2-1 | 12 | - | TRBV3-1/TRBV3-2 | TGTGCCAGCAGCCGAGAGGGTTATGAGCAGTTCTTC | CASSREGYEQFF
- | TRBJ2-2 | 20 | TRBD2 | TRBV15 | TGTGCCACCAGCAGACTCGGTACTAGCGGGAGAGAGTGGAACACCGGGGAGCTGTTTTTT | CATSRLGTSGREWNTGELFF
- | TRBJ1-5 | 15 | - | TRBV5-1 | TGCGCCAGCAGCTTGTCCCCCTACGCCAATCAGCCCCAGCATTTT | CASSLSPYANQPQHF
- | TRBJ1-1 | 16 | TRBD1 | TRBV19 | TGTGCCAGTACCTCGCAGGGGGGCGCGAGGGGCACTGAAGCTTTCTTT | CASTSQGGARGTEAFF
- | TRBJ2-3 | 16 | TRBD2 | TRBV5-1 | TGCGCCAGCAGCTCACTAGCGGGGGTGAGCACAGATACGCAGTATTTT | CASSSLAGVSTDTQYF
- | TRBJ2-2 | 15 | - | TRBV2 | TGTGCCAGCAGAAGGGGTACATTGAACACCGGGGAGCTGTTTTTT | CASRRGTLNTGELFF